These T cell receptor beta chains were read from a single sample in a study of blood T cell repertoires in COVID-19. Measured with immunoSEQ multiplex PCR; TCRdb has only the in-frame clones, and not every one. The sample has about 180,000 clones, just under 90% seen once. Sequenced: peripheral blood. The receptors stem from a woman aged 70-85 years with COVID-19, enrolled during active disease. Each CDR3 is given with its conserved first and last residue. D genes are given only for firm matches. The size field is filled for only some rows; it gives once, few, many or a size class.

V gene: TRBV15
D gene: TRBD1
CDR3 length: 14
clone size: -
J gene: TRBJ1-1
CDR3 DNA: TGTGCCACCAGCGTGGACAGGGGGCGGACTGAAGCTTTCTTT
CDR3 protein: CATSVDRGRTEAFF

V gene: TRBV19
D gene: TRBD1
CDR3 length: 15
clone size: -
J gene: TRBJ1-3
CDR3 DNA: TGTGCCAGTAGCGAGACAGGGGATGCCGGAAACACCATATATTTT
CDR3 protein: CASSETGDAGNTIYF

V gene: TRBV5-1
D gene: -
CDR3 length: 15
clone size: -
J gene: TRBJ1-1
CDR3 DNA: TGCGCCAGCAGAGAACTGCGGGGGGTGAACACTGAAGCTTTCTTT
CDR3 protein: CASRELRGVNTEAFF

V gene: TRBV6-2/TRBV6-3
D gene: -
CDR3 length: 14
clone size: few
J gene: TRBJ1-2
CDR3 DNA: TGTGCCAGCAGTTACTACAGGGCGACGAATGGCTACACCTTC
CDR3 protein: CASSYYRATNGYTF

V gene: TRBV3-1/TRBV3-2
D gene: -
CDR3 length: 14
clone size: -
J gene: TRBJ1-1
CDR3 DNA: TGTGCCAGCAGCCAAGCATCGGAGGGCACTGAAGCTTTCTTT
CDR3 protein: CASSQASEGTEAFF

V gene: TRBV7-3
D gene: TRBD2
CDR3 length: 15
clone size: -
J gene: TRBJ2-1
CDR3 DNA: TGTGCCAGCAGCTTAACGGGAGGGTTCTACAATGAGCAGTTCTTC
CDR3 protein: CASSLTGGFYNEQFF

V gene: TRBV3-1/TRBV3-2
D gene: -
CDR3 length: 16
clone size: -
J gene: TRBJ2-1
CDR3 DNA: TGTGCCAGCAGCCAAAAAAGCGGAGGAGGAGGCTATGAGCAGTTCTTC
CDR3 protein: CASSQKSGGGGYEQFF

V gene: TRBV7-3
D gene: -
CDR3 length: 15
clone size: -
J gene: TRBJ2-1
CDR3 DNA: TGTGCCAGCAGCTTAGGGGACTTCGATTACAATGAGCAGTTCTTC
CDR3 protein: CASSLGDFDYNEQFF

V gene: TRBV6-5
D gene: -
CDR3 length: 12
clone size: -
J gene: TRBJ1-1
CDR3 DNA: TGTGCCACCACAATAATGAACACTGAAGCTTTCTTT
CDR3 protein: CATTIMNTEAFF

V gene: TRBV3-1/TRBV3-2
D gene: -
CDR3 length: 13
clone size: -
J gene: TRBJ1-1
CDR3 DNA: TGTGCCAGCAGCCAAGGGGGGGAGAGGGAAGCTTTCTTT
CDR3 protein: CASSQGGEREAFF

V gene: TRBV21-1
D gene: -
CDR3 length: 16
clone size: few
J gene: TRBJ1-3
CDR3 DNA: TGTGCCAGCAGGATAACCAGGACAGGGTATGGAAACACCATATATTTT
CDR3 protein: CASRITRTGYGNTIYF

V gene: TRBV4-3
D gene: TRBD1
CDR3 length: 15
clone size: few
J gene: TRBJ1-2
CDR3 DNA: TGCGCCAGCAGCCAAGAGGGGACAGGGAACTATGGCTACACCTTC
CDR3 protein: CASSQEGTGNYGYTF

V gene: TRBV27
D gene: -
CDR3 length: 13
clone size: -
J gene: TRBJ1-1
CDR3 DNA: TGTGCCAGCAGTGCCACGGGGTACACTGAAGCTTTCTTT
CDR3 protein: CASSATGYTEAFF

V gene: TRBV24-1
D gene: TRBD1
CDR3 length: 17
clone size: once
J gene: TRBJ1-5
CDR3 DNA: TGTGCCACCAGTGACCGCGGAGACAGGGGGGTCAATCAGCCCCAGCATTTT
CDR3 protein: CATSDRGDRGVNQPQHF

V gene: TRBV4-2
D gene: -
CDR3 length: 18
clone size: few
J gene: TRBJ2-7
CDR3 DNA: TGTGCCAGCAGCCAAGATCGAGGGCGCGGGCGCGCCTCCTACGAGCAGTACTTC
CDR3 protein: CASSQDRGRGRASYEQYF

V gene: TRBV27
D gene: TRBD2
CDR3 length: 16
clone size: once
J gene: TRBJ2-1
CDR3 DNA: TGTGCCAGCAGTTTAGCGCGGGAGGCCCCATATAATGAGCAGTTCTTC
CDR3 protein: CASSLAREAPYNEQFF

V gene: TRBV5-1
D gene: -
CDR3 length: 16
clone size: -
J gene: TRBJ2-1
CDR3 DNA: TGCGCCAGCAGCCCCCGGAAGAGCCCTAGACTAAATGAGCAGTTCTTC
CDR3 protein: CASSPRKSPRLNEQFF

V gene: TRBV28
D gene: -
CDR3 length: 12
clone size: once
J gene: TRBJ1-5
CDR3 DNA: TGTGCCGGAGGGGTGGAGGATCAGCCCCAGCATTTT
CDR3 protein: CAGGVEDQPQHF

V gene: TRBV28
D gene: -
CDR3 length: 14
clone size: -
J gene: TRBJ2-1
CDR3 DNA: TGTGCCAGCAGACCTATCAGGGGTATCGGTGAGCAGTTCTTC
CDR3 protein: CASRPIRGIGEQFF

V gene: TRBV7-9
D gene: -
CDR3 length: 15
clone size: -
J gene: TRBJ1-2
CDR3 DNA: TGTGCCAGCAGCTTAGAAACAGGGTCTCACTATGGCTACACCTTC
CDR3 protein: CASSLETGSHYGYTF

V gene: TRBV2
D gene: TRBD1
CDR3 length: 16
clone size: -
J gene: TRBJ2-5
CDR3 DNA: TGTGCCAGCAGTGAAGCACAGGGGACGTACCAAGAGACCCAGTACTTC
CDR3 protein: CASSEAQGTYQETQYF

V gene: TRBV7-2
D gene: -
CDR3 length: 15
clone size: -
J gene: TRBJ1-6
CDR3 DNA: TGTGCCAGCAGCTTAGGGCAGGTTTATAATTCACCCCTCCACTTT
CDR3 protein: CASSLGQVYNSPLHF

V gene: TRBV11-1
D gene: -
CDR3 length: 11
clone size: once
J gene: TRBJ2-7
CDR3 DNA: TGTGCCAGCAGCTCTTACTACGAGCAGTACTTC
CDR3 protein: CASSSYYEQYF

V gene: TRBV30
D gene: -
CDR3 length: 13
clone size: -
J gene: TRBJ1-5
CDR3 DNA: TGTGCCTGGAGTTACCTAGCTGATCAGCCCCAGCATTTT
CDR3 protein: CAWSYLADQPQHF

V gene: TRBV7-2
D gene: TRBD2
CDR3 length: 16
clone size: -
J gene: TRBJ2-3
CDR3 DNA: TGTGCCAGCAGCTTAAAGGGGACTAGCGGGAGCGATACGCAGTATTTT
CDR3 protein: CASSLKGTSGSDTQYF

V gene: TRBV5-1
D gene: TRBD1
CDR3 length: 15
clone size: -
J gene: TRBJ1-6
CDR3 DNA: TGCGCCAGCAGCAGGACAGGGGAAGCTAATTCACCCCTCCACTTT
CDR3 protein: CASSRTGEANSPLHF

V gene: TRBV2
D gene: TRBD1
CDR3 length: 13
clone size: -
J gene: TRBJ1-5
CDR3 DNA: TGTGCCAGCAAAAGACAGGGTCCCAGCCCCGGTCATTTT
CDR3 protein: CASKRQGPSPGHF